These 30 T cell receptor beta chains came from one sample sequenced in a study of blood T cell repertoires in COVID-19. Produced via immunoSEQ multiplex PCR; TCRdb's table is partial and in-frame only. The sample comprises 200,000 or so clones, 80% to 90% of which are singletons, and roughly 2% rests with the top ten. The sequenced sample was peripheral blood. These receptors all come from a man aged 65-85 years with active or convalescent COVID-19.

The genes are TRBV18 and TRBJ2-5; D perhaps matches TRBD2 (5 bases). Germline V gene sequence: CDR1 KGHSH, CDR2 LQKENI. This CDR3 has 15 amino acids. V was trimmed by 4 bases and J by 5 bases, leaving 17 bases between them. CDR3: CASSQLAGPDETQYF. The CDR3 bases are TGTGCCAGCTCACAGCTAGCCGGGCCCGATGAGACCCAGTACTTC.

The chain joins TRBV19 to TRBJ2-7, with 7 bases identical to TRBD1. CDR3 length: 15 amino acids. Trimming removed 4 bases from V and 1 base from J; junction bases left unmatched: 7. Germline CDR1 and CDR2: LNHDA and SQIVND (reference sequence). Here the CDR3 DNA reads TGTGCCAGTAGTAACAGGGGAGAGAGGTCCTACGAGCAGTACTTC. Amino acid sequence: CASSNRGERSYEQYF.

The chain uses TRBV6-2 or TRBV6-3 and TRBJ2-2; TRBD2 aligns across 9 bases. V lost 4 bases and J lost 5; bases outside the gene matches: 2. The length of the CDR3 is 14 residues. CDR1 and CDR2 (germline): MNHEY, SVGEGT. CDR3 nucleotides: TGTGCCAGCAGTTTAGCGGGAGTTACCGGGGAGCTGTTTTTT. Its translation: CASSLAGVTGELFF.

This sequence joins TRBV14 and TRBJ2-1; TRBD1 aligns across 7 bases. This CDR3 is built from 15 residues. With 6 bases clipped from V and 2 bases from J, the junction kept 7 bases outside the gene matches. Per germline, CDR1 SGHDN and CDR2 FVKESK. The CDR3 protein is CASRKRGQPYNEQFF. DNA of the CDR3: TGTGCCAGCAGAAAACGGGGACAGCCCTACAATGAGCAGTTCTTC.

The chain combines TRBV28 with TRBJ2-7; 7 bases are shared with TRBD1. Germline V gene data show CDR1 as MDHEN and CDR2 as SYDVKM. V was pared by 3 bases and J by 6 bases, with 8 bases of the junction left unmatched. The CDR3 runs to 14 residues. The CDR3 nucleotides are TGTGCCAGCAGTTTTGAGTTGCACAGGGGCGAGCAGTACTTC. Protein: CASSFELHRGEQYF.

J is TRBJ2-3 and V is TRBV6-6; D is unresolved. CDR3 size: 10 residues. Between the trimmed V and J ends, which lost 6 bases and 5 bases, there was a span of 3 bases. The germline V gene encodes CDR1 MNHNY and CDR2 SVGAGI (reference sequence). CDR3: CASSRDTQYF. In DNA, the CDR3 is TGTGCCAGCAGCCGAGATACGCAGTATTTT.

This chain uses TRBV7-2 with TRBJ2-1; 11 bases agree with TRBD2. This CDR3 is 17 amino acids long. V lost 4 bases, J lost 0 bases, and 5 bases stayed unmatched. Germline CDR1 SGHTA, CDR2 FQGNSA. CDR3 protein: CASSSRLAGSSYNEQFF. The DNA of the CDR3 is TGTGCCAGCAGCTCCCGACTAGCGGGAAGCTCCTACAATGAGCAGTTCTTC.

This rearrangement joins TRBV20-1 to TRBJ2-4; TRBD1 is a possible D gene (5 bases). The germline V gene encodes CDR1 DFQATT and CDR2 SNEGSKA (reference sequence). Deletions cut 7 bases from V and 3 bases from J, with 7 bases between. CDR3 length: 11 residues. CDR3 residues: CSVDSKNIQYF. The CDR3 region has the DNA TGCAGTGTCGACAGCAAAAACATTCAGTACTTC.

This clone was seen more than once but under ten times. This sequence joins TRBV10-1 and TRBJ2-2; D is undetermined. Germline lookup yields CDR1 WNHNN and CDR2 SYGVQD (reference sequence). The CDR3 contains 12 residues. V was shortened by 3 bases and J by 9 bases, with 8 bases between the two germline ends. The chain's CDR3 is CASSENYRELFF. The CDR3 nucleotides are TGCGCCAGCAGTGAAAATTATCGGGAGCTGTTTTTT.

The CDR3 region is CASSIWARANTEAFF. In DNA form, the CDR3 reads TGTGCCAGCAGCATTTGGGCGCGCGCGAACACTGAAGCTTTCTTT. The rearrangement uses TRBV11-2 and TRBJ1-1; D is undetermined. This CDR3 region has 15 residues. CDR1 SGHAT and CDR2 FQNNGV come from the germline V gene. With 5 bases removed from V and 1 base from J, the gap between germline ends came to 14 bases.

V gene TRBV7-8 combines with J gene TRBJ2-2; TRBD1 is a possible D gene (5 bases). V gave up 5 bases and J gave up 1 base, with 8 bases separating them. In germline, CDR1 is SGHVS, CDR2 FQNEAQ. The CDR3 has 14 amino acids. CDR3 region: CASSNDRNTGELFF. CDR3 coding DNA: TGTGCCAGCAGCAATGACAGGAACACCGGGGAGCTGTTTTTT.

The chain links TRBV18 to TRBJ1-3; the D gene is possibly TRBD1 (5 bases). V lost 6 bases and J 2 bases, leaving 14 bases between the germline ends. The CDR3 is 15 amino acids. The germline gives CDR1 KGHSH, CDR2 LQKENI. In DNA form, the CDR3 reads TGTGCCAGCTCCCCCGCAGGGAACACTGGAAACACCATATATTTT. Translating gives CASSPAGNTGNTIYF.

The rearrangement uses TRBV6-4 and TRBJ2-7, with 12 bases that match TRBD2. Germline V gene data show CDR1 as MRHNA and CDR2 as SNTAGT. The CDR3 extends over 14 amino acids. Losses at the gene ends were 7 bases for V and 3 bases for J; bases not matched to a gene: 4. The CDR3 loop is CASNGLAGNYEQYF. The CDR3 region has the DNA TGTGCCAGCAACGGACTAGCGGGAAACTACGAGCAGTACTTC.

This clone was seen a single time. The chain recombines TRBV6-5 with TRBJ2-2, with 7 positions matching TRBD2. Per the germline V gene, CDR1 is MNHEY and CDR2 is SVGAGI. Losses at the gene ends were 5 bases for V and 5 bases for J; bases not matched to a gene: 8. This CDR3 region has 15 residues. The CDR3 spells CASSPRSGGTGELFF. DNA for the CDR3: TGTGCCAGCAGTCCCCGATCGGGAGGTACCGGGGAGCTGTTTTTT.

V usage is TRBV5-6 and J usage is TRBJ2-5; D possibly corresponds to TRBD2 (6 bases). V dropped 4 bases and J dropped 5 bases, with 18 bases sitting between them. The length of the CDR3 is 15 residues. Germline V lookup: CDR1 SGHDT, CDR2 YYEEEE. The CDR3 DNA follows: TGTGCCAGCAGCCGGTCTGGACGGGAGAGGGAGACCCAGTACTTC. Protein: CASSRSGRERETQYF.

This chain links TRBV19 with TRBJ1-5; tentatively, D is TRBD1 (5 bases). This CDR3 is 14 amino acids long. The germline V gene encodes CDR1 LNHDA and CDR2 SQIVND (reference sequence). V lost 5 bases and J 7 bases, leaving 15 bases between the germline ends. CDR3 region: CASSVGGSGQPQHF. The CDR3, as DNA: TGTGCCAGTAGTGTCGGGGGAAGTGGACAGCCCCAGCATTTT.

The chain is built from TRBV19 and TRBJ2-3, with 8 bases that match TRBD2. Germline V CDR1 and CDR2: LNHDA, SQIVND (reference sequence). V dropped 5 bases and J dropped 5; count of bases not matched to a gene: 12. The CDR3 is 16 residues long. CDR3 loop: CASSPLAGSRGDTQYF. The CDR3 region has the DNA TGTGCCAGTAGTCCCTTAGCGGGATCTCGGGGAGATACGCAGTATTTT.

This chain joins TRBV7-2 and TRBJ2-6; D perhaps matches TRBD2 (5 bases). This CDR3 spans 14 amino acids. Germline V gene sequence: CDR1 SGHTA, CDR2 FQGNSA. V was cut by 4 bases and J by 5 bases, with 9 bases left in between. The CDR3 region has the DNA TGTGCCAGCAGCTCGCGGGCTAGGGCCAACGTCCTGACTTTC. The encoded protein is CASSSRARANVLTF.

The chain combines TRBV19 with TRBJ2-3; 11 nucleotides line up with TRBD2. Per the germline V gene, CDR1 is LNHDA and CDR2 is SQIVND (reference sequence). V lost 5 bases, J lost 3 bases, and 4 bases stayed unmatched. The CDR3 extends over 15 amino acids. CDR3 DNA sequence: TGTGCCAGTAGTCAACTAGCGGGAGAGACAGATACGCAGTATTTT. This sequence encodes CASSQLAGETDTQYF.

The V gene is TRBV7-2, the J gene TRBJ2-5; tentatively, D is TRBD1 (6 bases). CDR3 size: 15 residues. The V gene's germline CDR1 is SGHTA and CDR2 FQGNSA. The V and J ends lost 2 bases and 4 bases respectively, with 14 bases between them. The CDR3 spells CASSLMKGVGETQYF. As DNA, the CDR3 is TGTGCCAGCAGCTTAATGAAGGGGGTAGGAGAGACCCAGTACTTC.

The CDR3 DNA sequence: TGTGCCAGCAGCTTGGGAGCTAGCCCAGAGACCCAGTACTTC. Translating gives CASSLGASPETQYF. The chain couples TRBV5-4 to TRBJ2-5, with D possibly TRBD2 on 5 matching bases. The V end was cut by 0 bases, the J end by 4 bases, with 10 bases between. CDR1 and CDR2 from the germline V gene are SGHNT and YYREEE (reference sequence). The CDR3 extends over 14 amino acids.

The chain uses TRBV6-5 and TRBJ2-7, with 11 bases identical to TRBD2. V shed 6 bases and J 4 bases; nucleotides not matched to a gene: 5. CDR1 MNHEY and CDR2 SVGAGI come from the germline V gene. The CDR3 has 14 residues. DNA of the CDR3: TGTGCCAGCAGCCGCACTAGCGGGAGTTACGAGCAGTACTTC. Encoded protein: CASSRTSGSYEQYF.

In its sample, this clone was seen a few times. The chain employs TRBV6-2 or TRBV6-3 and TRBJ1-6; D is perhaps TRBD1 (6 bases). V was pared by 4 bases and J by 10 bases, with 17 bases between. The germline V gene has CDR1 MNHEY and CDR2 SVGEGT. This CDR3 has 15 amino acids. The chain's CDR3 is CASSFGETGESPLHF. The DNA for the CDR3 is TGTGCCAGCAGTTTCGGTGAGACAGGCGAATCACCCCTCCACTTT.

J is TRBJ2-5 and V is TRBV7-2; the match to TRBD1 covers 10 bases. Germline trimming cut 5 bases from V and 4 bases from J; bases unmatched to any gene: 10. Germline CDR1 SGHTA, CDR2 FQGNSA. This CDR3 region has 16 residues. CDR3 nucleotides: TGTGCCAGCAGCGGCGGGGACAGGGGCGATGGAGAGACCCAGTACTTC. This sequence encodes CASSGGDRGDGETQYF. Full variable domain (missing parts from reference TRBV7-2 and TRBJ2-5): GAGVSQSPSNKVTEKGKDVELRCDPISGHTALYWYRQSLGQGLEFLIYFQGNSAPDKSGLPSDRFSAERTGGSVSTLTIQRTQQEDSAVYLCASSGGDRGDGETQYFGPGTRLLVL.

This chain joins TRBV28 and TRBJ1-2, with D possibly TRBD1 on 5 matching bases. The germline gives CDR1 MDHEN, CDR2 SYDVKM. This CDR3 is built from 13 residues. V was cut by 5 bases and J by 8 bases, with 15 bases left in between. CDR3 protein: CASSPPTRGGYTF. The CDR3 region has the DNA TGTGCCAGCAGTCCCCCGACAAGGGGAGGCTACACCTTC.

The CDR3 reads CASSSPGGSGYTF. As DNA, the CDR3 is TGTGCCAGCAGCTCCCCAGGGGGATCTGGCTACACCTTC. V gene TRBV7-2 combines with J gene TRBJ1-2, with 7 bases matching TRBD1. The germline gives CDR1 SGHTA, CDR2 FQGNSA. This CDR3 region has 13 residues. With 4 bases clipped from V and 7 bases from J, the junction kept 6 bases outside the gene matches.

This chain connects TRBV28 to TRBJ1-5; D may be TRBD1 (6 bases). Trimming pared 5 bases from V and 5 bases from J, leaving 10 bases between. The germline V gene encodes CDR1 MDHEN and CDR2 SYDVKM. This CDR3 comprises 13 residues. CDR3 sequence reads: CASSGTPDQPQHF. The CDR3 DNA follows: TGTGCCAGCAGTGGGACACCAGATCAGCCCCAGCATTTT.

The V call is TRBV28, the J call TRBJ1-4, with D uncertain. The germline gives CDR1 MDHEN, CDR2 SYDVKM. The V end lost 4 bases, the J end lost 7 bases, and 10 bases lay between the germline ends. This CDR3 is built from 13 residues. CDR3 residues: CASSSQYPEKLFF. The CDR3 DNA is TGTGCCAGCAGTTCACAGTACCCTGAAAAACTGTTTTTT.

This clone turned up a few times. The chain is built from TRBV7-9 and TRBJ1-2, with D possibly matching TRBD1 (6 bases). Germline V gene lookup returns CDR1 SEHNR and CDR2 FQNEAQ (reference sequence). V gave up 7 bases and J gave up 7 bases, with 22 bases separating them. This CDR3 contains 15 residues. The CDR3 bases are TGTGCCAGCACCGACCTCAGGGGACCCATAGGTGGCTACACCTTC. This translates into CASTDLRGPIGGYTF.

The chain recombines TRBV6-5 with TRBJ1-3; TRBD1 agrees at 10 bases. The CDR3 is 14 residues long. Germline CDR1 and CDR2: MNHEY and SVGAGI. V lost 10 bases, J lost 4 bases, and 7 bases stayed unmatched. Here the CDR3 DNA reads TGTGCCATTGACAGGGGGCGAGGGGGAAACACCATATATTTT. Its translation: CAIDRGRGGNTIYF.